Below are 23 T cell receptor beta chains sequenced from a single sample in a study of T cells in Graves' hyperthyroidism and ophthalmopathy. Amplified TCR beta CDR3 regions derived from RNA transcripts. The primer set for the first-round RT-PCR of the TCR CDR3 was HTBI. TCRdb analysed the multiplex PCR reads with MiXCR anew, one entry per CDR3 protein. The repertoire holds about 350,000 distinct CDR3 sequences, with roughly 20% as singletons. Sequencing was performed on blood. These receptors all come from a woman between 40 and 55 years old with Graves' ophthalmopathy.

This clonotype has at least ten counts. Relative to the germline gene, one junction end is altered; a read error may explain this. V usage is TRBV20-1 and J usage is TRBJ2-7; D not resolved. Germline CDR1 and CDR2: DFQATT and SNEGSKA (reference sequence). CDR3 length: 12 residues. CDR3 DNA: TGCAGTGCCCAGATGGTTTTTTACGGGCAGTACTTC. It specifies CSAQMVFYGQYF.

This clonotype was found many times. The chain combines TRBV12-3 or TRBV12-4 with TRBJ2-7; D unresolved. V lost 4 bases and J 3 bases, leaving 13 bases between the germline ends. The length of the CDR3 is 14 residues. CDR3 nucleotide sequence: TGTGCCAGCAGTTCAAGCCGTCCTTTCTACGAGCAGTACTTC. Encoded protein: CASSSSRPFYEQYF.

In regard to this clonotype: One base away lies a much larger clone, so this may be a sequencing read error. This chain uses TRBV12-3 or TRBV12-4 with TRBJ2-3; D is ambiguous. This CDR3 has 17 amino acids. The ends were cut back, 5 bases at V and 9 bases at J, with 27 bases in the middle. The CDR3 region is CASSIHGQDEKRQTQYF. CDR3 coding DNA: TGTGCCAGCAGTATACACGGCCAGGATGAGAAACGGCAGACGCAGTATTTT.

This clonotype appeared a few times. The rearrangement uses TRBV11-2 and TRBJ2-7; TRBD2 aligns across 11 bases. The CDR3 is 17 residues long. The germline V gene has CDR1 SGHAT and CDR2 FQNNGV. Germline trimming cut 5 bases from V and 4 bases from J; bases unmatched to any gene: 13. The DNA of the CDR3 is TGTGCCAGCAGCGAGTGGGGACTAGCGGAGATCTCTTACGAGCAGTACTTC. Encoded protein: CASSEWGLAEISYEQYF.

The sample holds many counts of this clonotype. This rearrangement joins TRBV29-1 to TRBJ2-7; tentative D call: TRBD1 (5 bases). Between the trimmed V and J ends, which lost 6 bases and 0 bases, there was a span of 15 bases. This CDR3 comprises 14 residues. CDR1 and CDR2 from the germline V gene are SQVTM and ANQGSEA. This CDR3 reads CSVTRAESSYEQYF. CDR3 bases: TGCAGCGTAACCAGGGCGGAAAGCTCCTACGAGCAGTACTTC.

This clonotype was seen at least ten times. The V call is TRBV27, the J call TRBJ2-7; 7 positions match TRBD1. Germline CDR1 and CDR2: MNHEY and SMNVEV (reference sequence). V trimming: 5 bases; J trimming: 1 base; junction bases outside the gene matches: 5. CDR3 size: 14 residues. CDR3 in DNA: TGTGCCAGCAGTCCATCGGGACAGTCCTACGAGCAGTACTTC. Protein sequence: CASSPSGQSYEQYF.

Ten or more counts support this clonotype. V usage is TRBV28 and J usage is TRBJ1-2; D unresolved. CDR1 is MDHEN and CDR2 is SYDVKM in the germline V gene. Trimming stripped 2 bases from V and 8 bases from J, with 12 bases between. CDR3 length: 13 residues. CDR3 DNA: TGTGCCAGCAGTTTACTGGGGTCGGACGGCTACACCTTC. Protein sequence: CASSLLGSDGYTF.

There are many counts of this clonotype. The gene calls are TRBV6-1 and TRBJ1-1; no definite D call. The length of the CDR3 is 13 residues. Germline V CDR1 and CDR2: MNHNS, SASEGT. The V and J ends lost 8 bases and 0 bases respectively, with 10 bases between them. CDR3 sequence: CASRISVNTEAFF. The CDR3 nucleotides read TGTGCCAGCCGAATTTCAGTGAACACTGAAGCTTTCTTT.

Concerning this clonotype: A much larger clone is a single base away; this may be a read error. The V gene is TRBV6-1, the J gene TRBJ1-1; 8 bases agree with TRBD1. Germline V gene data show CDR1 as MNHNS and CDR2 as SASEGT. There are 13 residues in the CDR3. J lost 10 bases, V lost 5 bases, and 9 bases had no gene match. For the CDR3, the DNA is TGTGCCAGCAGTCTCCGGTACAGGGGGAGAGCTTTCTTT. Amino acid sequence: CASSLRYRGRAFF.

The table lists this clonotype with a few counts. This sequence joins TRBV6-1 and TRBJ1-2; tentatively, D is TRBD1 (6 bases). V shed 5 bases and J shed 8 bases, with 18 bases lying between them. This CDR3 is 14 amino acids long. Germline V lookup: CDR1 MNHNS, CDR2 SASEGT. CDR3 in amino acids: CASSPRTAARGYTF. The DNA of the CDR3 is TGTGCCAGCAGTCCCCGGACAGCGGCACGAGGCTACACCTTC.

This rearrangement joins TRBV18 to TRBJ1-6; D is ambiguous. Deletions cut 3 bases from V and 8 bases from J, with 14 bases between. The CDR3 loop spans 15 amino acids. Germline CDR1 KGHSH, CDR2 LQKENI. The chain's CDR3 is CASSPTGSDDSPLHF. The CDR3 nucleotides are TGTGCCAGCTCACCGACCGGGTCAGACGATTCACCCCTCCACTTT.

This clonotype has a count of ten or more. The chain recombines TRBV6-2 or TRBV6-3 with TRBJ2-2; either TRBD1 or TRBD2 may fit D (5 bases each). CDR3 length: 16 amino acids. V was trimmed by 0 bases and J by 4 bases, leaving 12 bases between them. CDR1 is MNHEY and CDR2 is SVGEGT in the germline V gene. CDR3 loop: CASSYSTGLGTGELFF. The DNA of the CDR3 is TGTGCCAGCAGTTACTCGACGGGGCTAGGCACCGGGGAGCTGTTTTTT.

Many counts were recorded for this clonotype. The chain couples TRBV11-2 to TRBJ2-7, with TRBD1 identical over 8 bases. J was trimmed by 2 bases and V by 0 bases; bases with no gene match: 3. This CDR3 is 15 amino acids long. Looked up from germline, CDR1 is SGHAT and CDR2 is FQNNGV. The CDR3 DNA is TGTGCCAGCAGCTTAGAGGGGGACAGGACCTACGAGCAGTACTTC. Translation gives CASSLEGDRTYEQYF.

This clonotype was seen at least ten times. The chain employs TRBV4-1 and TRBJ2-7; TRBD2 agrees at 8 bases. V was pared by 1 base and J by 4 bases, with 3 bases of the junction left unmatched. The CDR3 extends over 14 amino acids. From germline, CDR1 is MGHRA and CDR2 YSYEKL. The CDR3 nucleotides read TGCGCCAGCAGCCAAGTAGCGGGGAATTACGAGCAGTACTTC. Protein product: CASSQVAGNYEQYF.

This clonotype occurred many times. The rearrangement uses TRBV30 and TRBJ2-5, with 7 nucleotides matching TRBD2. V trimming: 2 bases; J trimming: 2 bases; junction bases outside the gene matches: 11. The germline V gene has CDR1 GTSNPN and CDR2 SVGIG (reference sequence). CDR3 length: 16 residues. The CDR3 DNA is TGTGCCTGGAGTCCCCAAAGAACTAGCGTACAAGAGACCCAGTACTTC. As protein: CAWSPQRTSVQETQYF.

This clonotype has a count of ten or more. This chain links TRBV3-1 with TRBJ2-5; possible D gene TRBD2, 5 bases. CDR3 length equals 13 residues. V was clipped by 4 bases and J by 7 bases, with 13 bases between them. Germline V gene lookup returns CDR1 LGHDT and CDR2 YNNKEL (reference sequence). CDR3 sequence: CASSPTGMGTQYF. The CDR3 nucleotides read TGTGCCAGCAGCCCGACCGGGATGGGGACCCAGTACTTC.

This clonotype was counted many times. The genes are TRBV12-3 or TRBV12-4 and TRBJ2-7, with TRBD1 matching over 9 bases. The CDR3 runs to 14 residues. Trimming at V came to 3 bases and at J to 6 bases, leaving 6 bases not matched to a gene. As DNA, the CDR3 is TGTGCCAGCAGTTTTCGCTCGACAGGGGGCGAGCAGTACTTC. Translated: CASSFRSTGGEQYF.

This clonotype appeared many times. The CDR3 DNA reads as TGCGCCAGCAGCCAAGACGCGTCCGGGGAGCTGTTTTTT. Translating it yields CASSQDASGELFF. This rearrangement joins TRBV4-1 to TRBJ2-2; D gene uncertain. CDR3 size: 13 residues. Trimming left V 0 bases short and J 6 bases short, with 5 bases between. CDR1 MGHRA and CDR2 YSYEKL come from the germline V gene.

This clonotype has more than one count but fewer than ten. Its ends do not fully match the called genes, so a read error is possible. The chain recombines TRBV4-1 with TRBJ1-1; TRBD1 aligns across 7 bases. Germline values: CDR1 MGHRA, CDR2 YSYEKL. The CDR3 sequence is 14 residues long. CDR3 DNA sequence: TGCGCCAACAGCCTGGGACAGATGAACACTGAAGCTTTCTTT. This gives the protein CANSLGQMNTEAFF.

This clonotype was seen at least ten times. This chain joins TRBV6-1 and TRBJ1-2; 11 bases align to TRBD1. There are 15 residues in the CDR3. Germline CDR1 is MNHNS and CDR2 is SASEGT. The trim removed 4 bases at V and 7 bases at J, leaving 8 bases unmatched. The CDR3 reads CASSGTGGARGGYTF. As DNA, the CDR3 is TGTGCCAGCAGTGGGACAGGGGGCGCCAGGGGTGGCTACACCTTC.

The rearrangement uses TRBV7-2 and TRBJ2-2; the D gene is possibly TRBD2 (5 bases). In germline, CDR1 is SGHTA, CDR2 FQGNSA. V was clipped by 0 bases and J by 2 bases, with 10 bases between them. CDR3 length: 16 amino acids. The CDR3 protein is CASSLATKANTGELFF. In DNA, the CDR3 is TGTGCCAGCAGCTTAGCGACTAAGGCAAACACCGGGGAGCTGTTTTTT. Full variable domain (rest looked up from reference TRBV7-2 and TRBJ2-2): GAGVSQSPSNKVTEKGKDVELRCDPISGHTALYWYRQSLGQGLEFLIYFQGNSAPDKSGLPSDRFSAERTGGSVSTLTIQRTQQEDSAVYLCASSLATKANTGELFFGEGSRLTVL.

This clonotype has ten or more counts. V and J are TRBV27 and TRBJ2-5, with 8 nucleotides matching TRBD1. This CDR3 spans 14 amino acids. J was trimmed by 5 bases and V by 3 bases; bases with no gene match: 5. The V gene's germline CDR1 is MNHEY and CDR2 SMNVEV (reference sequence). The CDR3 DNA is TGTGCCAGCAGTTTCAGCAGGGGGCGTGAGACCCAGTACTTC. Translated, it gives CASSFSRGRETQYF.

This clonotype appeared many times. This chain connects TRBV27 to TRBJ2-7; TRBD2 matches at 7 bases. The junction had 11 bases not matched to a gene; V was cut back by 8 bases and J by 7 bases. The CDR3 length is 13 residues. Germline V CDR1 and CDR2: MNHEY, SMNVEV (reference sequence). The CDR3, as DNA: TGTGCCAGCTCGGCGGGAGAAGTGGGTGAGCAGTACTTC. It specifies CASSAGEVGEQYF.